Shown below are 7 T cell receptor beta chains from a single sample sequenced in a study of T cell responses to AZD1222 COVID-19 vaccine. TCRdb's table, derived via immunoSEQ multiplex PCR, lists solely in-frame clones and lacks some. The sample holds approximately 100,000 clones, roughly nine tenths seen once. Sequenced here: peripheral blood, sampled on day 0 of MenACWY control vaccination. These receptor sequences come from an adult in good health.

The rearrangement joins TRBV27 to TRBJ2-3; D might be TRBD2 (7 bases). Trimming took off 3 bases at V and 3 bases at J, with 19 bases between the two ends. This CDR3 region has 17 residues. Germline V gene lookup returns CDR1 MNHEY and CDR2 SMNVEV (reference sequence). CDR3 region: CASSFPGGTSGTDTQYF. The CDR3, as DNA: TGTGCCAGCAGTTTTCCGGGGGGCACCTCCGGGACAGATACGCAGTATTTT.

DNA for the CDR3: TGTGCCACCAGTGATTTTCCTAACTATGGCTACACCTTC. Amino acids: CATSDFPNYGYTF. The V and J genes are TRBV24-1 and TRBJ1-2; D unclear. The CDR3 consists of 13 residues. With 1 base removed from V and 0 bases from J, the gap between germline ends came to 2 bases. The germline V gene encodes CDR1 KGHDR and CDR2 SFDVKD.

The chain carries TRBV6-2 or TRBV6-3 and TRBJ2-1; D is unclear. The V gene's germline CDR1 is MNHEY and CDR2 SVGEGT. The ends were cut back, 4 bases at V and 6 bases at J, with 13 bases in the middle. CDR3 length equals 14 residues. CDR3 residues: CASSSLGRSNEQFF. The CDR3 nucleotides read TGTGCCAGCAGTTCCCTAGGACGGAGCAATGAGCAGTTCTTC.

The V call is TRBV7-2, the J call TRBJ2-3, with 11 bases that match TRBD2. The CDR3 covers 15 residues. J lost 3 bases, V lost 3 bases, and 2 bases had no gene match. Per the germline V gene, CDR1 is SGHTA and CDR2 is FQGNSA. For the CDR3, the DNA is TGTGCCAGCAGCTTTAGCGGGGGGGCAACAGATACGCAGTATTTT. The encoded protein is CASSFSGGATDTQYF.

This rearrangement joins TRBV29-1 to TRBJ1-1; D is ambiguous. The V gene lost 5 bases and the J gene lost 1 base, with 8 bases spanning the gap. There are 12 residues in the CDR3. The germline V gene has CDR1 SQVTM and CDR2 ANQGSEA. The CDR3 protein is CSVSDGNTEAFF. For the CDR3, the DNA is TGCAGCGTTTCGGACGGGAACACTGAAGCTTTCTTT.

The gene calls are TRBV6-5 and TRBJ1-2, with D unresolved. Germline assignment: CDR1 MNHEY and CDR2 SVGAGI. This CDR3 contains 15 residues. Trimming cost V 0 bases and J 2 bases, with 10 bases left between them. CDR3 in amino acids: CASSYSGSANYGYTF. CDR3 DNA sequence: TGTGCCAGCAGTTACTCCGGGTCGGCCAACTATGGCTACACCTTC.

V usage is TRBV6-2 or TRBV6-3 and J usage is TRBJ2-3; 8 bases line up with TRBD2. Per germline, CDR1 MNHEY and CDR2 SVGEGT. J lost 6 bases, V lost 5 bases, and 16 bases had no gene match. The CDR3 spans 17 residues. The CDR3 region is CASSGILRPSSGDTQYF. In nucleotides, the CDR3 is TGTGCCAGCAGTGGGATCCTCCGTCCTTCTAGCGGGGATACGCAGTATTTT.